What follows describes a single T cell receptor beta chain. Its antigen is unidentified. The data belong to a study of cytomegalovirus exposure and HLA in healthy donors. Study-wide findings and caveats: In an earlier analysis, productive rearrangement rates for most beta V segments clustered near 87% or 30%. HLA alleles showed associations with around 15,000 TCR beta sequences in a later analysis, at a 0.05 false discovery rate. In vitro assays verified that a few CMV-associated chains recognized CMV antigens specifically.

PCR involved 60 Vbeta and 13 Jbeta primers. The table came from immunoSEQ multiplex PCR; TCRdb's copy has only in-frame clones and leaves some out. The data show about 67,000 clones, 80% to 90% seen once. The receptor's source is a young woman in good health and CMV-seropositive. Material for sequencing was PBMCs.

CDR3 DNA: TGTGCCAGCAGCCCCCAGACTAGCGGGATGCGTGAGCAGTTCTTC. Residues: CASSPQTSGMREQFF. The gene calls are TRBV9 and TRBJ2-1; 11 bases fit TRBD2. This CDR3 has 15 residues. Losses at the gene ends were 4 bases for V and 9 bases for J; bases not matched to a gene: 9. Per germline, CDR1 SGDLS and CDR2 YYNGEE.